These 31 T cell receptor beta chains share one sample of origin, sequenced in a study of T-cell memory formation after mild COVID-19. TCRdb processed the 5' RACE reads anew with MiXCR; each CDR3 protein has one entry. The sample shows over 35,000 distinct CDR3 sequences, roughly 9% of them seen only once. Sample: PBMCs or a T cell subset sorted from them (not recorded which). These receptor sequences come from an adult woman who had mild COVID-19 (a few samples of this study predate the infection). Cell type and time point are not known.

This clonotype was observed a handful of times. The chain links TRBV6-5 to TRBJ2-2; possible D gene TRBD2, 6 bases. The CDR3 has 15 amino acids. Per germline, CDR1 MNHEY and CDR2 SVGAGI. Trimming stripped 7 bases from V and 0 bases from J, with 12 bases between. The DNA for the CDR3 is TGTGCCAGCAAAACCGGGACTGCGAACACCGGGGAGCTGTTTTTT. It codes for CASKTGTANTGELFF.

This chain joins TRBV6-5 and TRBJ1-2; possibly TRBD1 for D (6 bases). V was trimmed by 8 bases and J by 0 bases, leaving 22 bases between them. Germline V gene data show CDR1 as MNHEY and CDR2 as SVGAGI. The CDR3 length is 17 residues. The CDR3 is CASRRRGGAWTNYGYTF. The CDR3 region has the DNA TGTGCCAGCCGAAGAAGGGGGGGGGCATGGACTAACTATGGCTACACCTTC.

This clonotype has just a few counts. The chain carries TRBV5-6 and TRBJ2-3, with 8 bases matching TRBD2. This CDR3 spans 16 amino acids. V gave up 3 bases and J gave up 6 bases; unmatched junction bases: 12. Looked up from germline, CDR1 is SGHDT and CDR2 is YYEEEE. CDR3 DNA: TGTGCCAGCAGCTCCTTGGGACTAGATGATGGGGATACGCAGTATTTT. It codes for CASSSLGLDDGDTQYF.

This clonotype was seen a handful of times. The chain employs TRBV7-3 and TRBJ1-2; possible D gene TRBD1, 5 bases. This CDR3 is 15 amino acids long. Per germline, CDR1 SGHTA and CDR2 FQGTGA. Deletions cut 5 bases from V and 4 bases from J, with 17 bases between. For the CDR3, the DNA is TGTGCCAGCAGCCCCGCCGGGGGATCGGGCTATGGCTACACCTTC. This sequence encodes CASSPAGGSGYGYTF.

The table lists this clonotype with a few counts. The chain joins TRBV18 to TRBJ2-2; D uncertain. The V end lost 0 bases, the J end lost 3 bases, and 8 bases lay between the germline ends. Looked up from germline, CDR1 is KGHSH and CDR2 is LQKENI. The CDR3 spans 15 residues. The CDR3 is CASSPPATYTGELFF. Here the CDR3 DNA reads TGTGCCAGCTCACCACCGGCCACTTACACCGGGGAGCTGTTTTTT.

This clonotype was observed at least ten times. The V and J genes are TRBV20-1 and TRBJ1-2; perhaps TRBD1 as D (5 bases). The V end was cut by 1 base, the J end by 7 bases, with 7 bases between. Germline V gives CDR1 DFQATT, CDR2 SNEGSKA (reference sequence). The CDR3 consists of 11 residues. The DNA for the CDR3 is TGCAGTGCTAGAGCGGGGGTTGGCTACACCTTC. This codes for CSARAGVGYTF.

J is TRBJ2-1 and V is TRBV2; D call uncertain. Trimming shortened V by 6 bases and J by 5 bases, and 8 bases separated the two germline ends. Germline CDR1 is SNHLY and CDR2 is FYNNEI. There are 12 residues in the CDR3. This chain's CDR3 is CASRDLNNEQFF. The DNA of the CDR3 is TGTGCCAGCAGAGATTTGAACAATGAGCAGTTCTTC.

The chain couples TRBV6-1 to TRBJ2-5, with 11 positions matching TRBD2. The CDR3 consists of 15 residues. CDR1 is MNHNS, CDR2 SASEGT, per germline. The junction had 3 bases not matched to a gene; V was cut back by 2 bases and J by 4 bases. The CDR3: CASSELAGGPETQYF. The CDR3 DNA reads TGTGCCAGCAGTGAATTAGCGGGGGGGCCAGAGACCCAGTACTTC.

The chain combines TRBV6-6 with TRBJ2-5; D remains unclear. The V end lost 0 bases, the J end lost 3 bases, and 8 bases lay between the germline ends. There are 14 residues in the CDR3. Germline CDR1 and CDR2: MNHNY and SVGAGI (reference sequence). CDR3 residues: CASSYSTVEETQYF. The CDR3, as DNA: TGTGCCAGCAGTTACTCGACGGTAGAAGAGACCCAGTACTTC.

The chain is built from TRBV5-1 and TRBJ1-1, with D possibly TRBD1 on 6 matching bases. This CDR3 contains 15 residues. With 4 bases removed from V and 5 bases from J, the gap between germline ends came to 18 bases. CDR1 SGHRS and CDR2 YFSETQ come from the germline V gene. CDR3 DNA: TGCGCCAGCAGCCTTAGGCCAGGGGCCGGGACTGAAGCTTTCTTT. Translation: CASSLRPGAGTEAFF. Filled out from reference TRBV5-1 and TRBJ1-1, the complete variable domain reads KAGVTQTPRYLIKTRGQQVTLSCSPISGHRSVSWYQQTPGQGLQFLFEYFSETQRNKGNFPGRFSGRQFSNSRSEMNVSTLELGDSALYLCASSLRPGAGTEAFFGQGTRLTVV.

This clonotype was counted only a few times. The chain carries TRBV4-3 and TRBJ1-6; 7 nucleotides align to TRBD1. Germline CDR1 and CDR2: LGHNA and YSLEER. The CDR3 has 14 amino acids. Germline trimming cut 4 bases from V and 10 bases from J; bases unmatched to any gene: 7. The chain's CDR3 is CASSPTGTVSPLHF. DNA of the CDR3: TGCGCCAGCAGCCCGACAGGGACAGTCTCACCCCTCCACTTT.

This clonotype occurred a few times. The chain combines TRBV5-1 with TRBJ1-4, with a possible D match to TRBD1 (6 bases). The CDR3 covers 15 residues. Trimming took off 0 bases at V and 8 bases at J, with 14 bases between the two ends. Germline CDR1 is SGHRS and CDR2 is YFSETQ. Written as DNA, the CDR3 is TGCGCCAGCAGCTTGGATCCGGGGGCGCGGGAAAAACTGTTTTTT. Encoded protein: CASSLDPGAREKLFF. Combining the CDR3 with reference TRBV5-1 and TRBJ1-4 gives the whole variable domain KAGVTQTPRYLIKTRGQQVTLSCSPISGHRSVSWYQQTPGQGLQFLFEYFSETQRNKGNFPGRFSGRQFSNSRSEMNVSTLELGDSALYLCASSLDPGAREKLFFGSGTQLSVL.

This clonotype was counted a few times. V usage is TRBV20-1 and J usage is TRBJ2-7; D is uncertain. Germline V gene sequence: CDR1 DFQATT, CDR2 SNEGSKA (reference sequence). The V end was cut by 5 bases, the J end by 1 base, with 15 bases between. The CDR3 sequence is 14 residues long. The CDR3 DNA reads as TGCAGTGCTGAGGACCTATCTAATTCCTACGAGCAGTACTTC. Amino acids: CSAEDLSNSYEQYF.

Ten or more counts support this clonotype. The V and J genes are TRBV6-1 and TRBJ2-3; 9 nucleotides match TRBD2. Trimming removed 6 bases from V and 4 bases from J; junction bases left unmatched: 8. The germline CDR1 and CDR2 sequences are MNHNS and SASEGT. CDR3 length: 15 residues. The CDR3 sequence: CASRALSGGSDTQYF. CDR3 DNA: TGTGCCAGCAGAGCTCTTAGCGGGGGCTCAGATACGCAGTATTTT.

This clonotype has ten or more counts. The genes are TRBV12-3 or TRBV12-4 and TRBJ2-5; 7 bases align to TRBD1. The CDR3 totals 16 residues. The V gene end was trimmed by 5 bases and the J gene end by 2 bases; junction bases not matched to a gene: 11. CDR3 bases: TGTGCCAGCAGTCGGCATCGGACAGGCTCACAAGAGACCCAGTACTTC. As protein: CASSRHRTGSQETQYF.

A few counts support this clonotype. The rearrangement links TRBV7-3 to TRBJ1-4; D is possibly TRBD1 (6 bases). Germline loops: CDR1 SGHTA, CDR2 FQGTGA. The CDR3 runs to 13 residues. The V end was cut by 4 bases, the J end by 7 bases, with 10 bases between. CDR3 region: CASSWGPGEKLFF. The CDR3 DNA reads TGTGCCAGCAGCTGGGGGCCGGGTGAAAAACTGTTTTTT.

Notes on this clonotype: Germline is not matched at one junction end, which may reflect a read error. The CDR3 DNA follows: TGTGCCAGCAGTGTATCAGGGGTGGTCCCTTCCCAGCAGTACTTC. Translation gives CASSVSGVVPSQQYF. V usage is TRBV27 and J usage is TRBJ2-7; D is perhaps TRBD1 (6 bases). The CDR3 runs to 15 residues. Germline CDR1 MNHEY, CDR2 SMNVEV (reference sequence).

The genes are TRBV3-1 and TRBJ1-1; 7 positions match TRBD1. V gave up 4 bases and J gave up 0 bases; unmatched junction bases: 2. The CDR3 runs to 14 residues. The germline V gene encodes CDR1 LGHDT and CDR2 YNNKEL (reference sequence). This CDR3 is CASSPGQMNTEAFF. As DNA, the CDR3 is TGTGCCAGCAGCCCGGGACAGATGAACACTGAAGCTTTCTTT.

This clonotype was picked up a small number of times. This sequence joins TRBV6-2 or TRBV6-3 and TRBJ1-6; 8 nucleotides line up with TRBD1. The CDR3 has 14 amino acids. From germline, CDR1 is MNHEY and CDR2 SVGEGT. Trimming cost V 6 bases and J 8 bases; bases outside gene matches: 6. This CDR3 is CASSPGQEHSPLHF. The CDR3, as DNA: TGTGCCAGCAGCCCGGGACAGGAGCATTCACCCCTCCACTTT.

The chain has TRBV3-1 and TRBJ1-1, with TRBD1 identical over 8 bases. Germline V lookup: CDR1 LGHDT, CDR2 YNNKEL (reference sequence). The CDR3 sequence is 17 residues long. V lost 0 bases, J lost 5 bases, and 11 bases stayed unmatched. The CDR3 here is CASSQERKPGGLTEAFF. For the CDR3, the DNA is TGTGCCAGCAGCCAAGAAAGAAAACCAGGGGGCTTGACTGAAGCTTTCTTT.

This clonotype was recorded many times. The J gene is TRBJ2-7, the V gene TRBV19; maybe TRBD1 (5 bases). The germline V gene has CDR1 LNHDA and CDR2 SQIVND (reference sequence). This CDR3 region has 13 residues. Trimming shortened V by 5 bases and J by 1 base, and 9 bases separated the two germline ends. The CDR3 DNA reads TGTGCCAGTAGTCCAGGGTTGTCCTACGAGCAGTACTTC. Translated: CASSPGLSYEQYF.

The CDR3 spells CASSQEFGRGNQPQHF. The DNA for the CDR3 is TGCGCCAGCAGCCAAGAGTTTGGCAGGGGCAATCAGCCCCAGCATTTT. J is TRBJ1-5 and V is TRBV4-1; D is possibly TRBD1 (5 bases). V gave up 0 bases and J gave up 2 bases, with 11 bases separating them. The germline V gene has CDR1 MGHRA and CDR2 YSYEKL. This CDR3 contains 16 residues.

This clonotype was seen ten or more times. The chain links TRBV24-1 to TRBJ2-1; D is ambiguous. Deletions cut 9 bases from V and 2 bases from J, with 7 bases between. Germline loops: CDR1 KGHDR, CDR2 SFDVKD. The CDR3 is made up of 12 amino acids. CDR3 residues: CATGMAYNEQFF. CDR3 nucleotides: TGTGCCACCGGAATGGCCTACAATGAGCAGTTCTTC.

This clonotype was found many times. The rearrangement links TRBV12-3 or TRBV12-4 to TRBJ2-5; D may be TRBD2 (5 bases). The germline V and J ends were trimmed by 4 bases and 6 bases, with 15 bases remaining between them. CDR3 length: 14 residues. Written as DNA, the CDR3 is TGTGCCAGCAGTTATGCGCAAGCGGAGAAGACCCAGTACTTC. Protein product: CASSYAQAEKTQYF.

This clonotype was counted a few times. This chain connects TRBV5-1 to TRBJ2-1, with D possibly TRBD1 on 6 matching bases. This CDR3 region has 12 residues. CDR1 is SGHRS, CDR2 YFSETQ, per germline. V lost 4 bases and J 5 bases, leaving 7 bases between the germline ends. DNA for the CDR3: TGCGCCAGCAGCGAGGGGGACAATGAGCAGTTCTTC. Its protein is CASSEGDNEQFF.

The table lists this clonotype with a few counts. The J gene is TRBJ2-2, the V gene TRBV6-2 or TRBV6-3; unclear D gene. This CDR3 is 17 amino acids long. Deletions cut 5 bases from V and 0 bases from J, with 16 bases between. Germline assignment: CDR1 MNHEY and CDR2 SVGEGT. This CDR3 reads CASSRSGGRANTGELFF. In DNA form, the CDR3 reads TGTGCCAGCAGTCGGTCTGGCGGCCGAGCGAACACCGGGGAGCTGTTTTTT.

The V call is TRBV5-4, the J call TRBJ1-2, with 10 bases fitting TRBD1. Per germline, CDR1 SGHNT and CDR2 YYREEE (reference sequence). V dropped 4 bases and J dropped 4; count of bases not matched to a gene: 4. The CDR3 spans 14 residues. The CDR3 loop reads CASSLWTGGYGYTF. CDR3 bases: TGTGCCAGCAGCCTTTGGACAGGGGGCTATGGCTACACCTTC.

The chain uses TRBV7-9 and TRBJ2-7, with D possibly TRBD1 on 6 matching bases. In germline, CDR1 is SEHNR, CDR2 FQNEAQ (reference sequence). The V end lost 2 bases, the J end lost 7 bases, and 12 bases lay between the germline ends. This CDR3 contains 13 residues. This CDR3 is CASSLTGTGEQYF. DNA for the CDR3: TGTGCCAGCAGCTTAACAGGGACGGGAGAGCAGTACTTC.

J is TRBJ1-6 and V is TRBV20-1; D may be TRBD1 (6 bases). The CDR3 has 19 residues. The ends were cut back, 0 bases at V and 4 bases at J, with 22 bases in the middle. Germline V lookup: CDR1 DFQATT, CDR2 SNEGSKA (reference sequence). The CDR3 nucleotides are TGCAGTGCTAGAGATTCCCGAGCGACAGGCGTCCCATATAATTCACCCCTCCACTTT. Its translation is CSARDSRATGVPYNSPLHF.

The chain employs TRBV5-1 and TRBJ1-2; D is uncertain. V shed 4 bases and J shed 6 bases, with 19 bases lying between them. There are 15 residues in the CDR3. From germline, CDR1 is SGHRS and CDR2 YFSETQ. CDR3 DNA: TGCGCCAGCAGCCCTCAAACCGACGAGTTGCATGGCTACACCTTC. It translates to CASSPQTDELHGYTF. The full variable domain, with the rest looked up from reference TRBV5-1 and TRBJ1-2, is KAGVTQTPRYLIKTRGQQVTLSCSPISGHRSVSWYQQTPGQGLQFLFEYFSETQRNKGNFPGRFSGRQFSNSRSEMNVSTLELGDSALYLCASSPQTDELHGYTFGSGTRLTVV.

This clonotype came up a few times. CDR3 sequence: CASSIEGGEIAGELFF. Written as DNA, the CDR3 is TGTGCCAGCAGTATCGAGGGGGGGGAGATCGCCGGGGAGCTGTTTTTT. The rearrangement joins TRBV6-4 to TRBJ2-2, with D perhaps matching TRBD2 (7 bases). The germline V and J ends were trimmed by 5 bases and 6 bases, with 19 bases remaining between them. The CDR3 has 16 residues. CDR1 and CDR2 (germline): MRHNA, SNTAGT.